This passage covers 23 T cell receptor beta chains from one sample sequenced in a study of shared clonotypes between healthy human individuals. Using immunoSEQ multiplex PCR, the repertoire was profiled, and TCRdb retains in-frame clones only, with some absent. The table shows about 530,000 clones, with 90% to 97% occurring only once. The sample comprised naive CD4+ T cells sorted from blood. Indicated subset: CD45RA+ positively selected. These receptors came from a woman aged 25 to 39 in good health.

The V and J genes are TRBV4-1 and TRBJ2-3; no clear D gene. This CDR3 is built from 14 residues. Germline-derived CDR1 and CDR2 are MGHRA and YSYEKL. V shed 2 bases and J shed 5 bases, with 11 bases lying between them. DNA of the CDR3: TGCGCCAGCAGCCAACCGGAGAGGATAGATACGCAGTATTTT. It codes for CASSQPERIDTQYF.

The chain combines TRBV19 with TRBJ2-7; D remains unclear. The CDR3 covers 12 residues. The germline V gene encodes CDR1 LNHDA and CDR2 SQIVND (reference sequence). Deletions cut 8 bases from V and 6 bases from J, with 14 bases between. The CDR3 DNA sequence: TGTGCCAGTTCTGACACTTCTAGCGAGCAGTACTTC. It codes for CASSDTSSEQYF.

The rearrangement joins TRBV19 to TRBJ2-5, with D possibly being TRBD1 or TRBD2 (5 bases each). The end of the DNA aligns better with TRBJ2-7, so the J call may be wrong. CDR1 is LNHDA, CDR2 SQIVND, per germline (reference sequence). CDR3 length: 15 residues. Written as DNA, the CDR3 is TGTGCCAGTTCTCGAATCCGGGACGAAACCTACGAGCAGTACTTC. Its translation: CASSRIRDETYEQYF.

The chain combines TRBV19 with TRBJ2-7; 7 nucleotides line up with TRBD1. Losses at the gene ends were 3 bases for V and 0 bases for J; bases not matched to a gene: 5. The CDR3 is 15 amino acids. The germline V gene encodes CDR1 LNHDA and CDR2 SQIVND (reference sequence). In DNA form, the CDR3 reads TGTGCCAGTAGTATTGGACAGGCGAGCTCCTACGAGCAGTACTTC. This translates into CASSIGQASSYEQYF. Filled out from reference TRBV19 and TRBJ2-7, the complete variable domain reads DGGITQSPKYLFRKEGQNVTLSCEQNLNHDAMYWYRQDPGQGLRLIYYSQIVNDFQKGDIAEGYSVSREKKESFPLTVTSAQKNPTAFYLCASSIGQASSYEQYFGPGTRLTVT.

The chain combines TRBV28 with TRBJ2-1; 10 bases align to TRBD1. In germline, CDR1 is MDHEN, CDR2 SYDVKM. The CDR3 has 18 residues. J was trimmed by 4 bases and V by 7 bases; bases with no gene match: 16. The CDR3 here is CASTPRVTWTGGYNEQFF. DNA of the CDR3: TGTGCCAGCACCCCTAGGGTAACTTGGACAGGGGGATACAATGAGCAGTTCTTC.

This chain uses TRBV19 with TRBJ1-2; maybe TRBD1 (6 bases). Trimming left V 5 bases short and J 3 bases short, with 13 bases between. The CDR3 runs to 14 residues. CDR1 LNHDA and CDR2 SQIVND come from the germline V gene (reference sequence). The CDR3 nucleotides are TGTGCCAGTAGTCCCCACAGGGAGTACTATGGCTACACCTTC. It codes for CASSPHREYYGYTF.

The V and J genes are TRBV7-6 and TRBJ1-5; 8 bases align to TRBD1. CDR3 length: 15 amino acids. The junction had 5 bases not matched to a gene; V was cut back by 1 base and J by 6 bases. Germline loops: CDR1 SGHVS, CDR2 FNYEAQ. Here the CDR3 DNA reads TGTGCCAGCAGCTTAGTGGCAGGGGGCTTTCAGCCCCAGCATTTT. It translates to CASSLVAGGFQPQHF.

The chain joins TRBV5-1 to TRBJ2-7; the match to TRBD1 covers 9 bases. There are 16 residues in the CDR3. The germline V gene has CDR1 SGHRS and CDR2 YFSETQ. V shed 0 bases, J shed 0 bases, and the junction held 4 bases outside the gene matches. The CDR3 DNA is TGCGCCAGCAGCTTGGTACAGGGGGCAAACTCCTACGAGCAGTACTTC. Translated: CASSLVQGANSYEQYF. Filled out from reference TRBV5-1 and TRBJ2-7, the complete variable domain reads KAGVTQTPRYLIKTRGQQVTLSCSPISGHRSVSWYQQTPGQGLQFLFEYFSETQRNKGNFPGRFSGRQFSNSRSEMNVSTLELGDSALYLCASSLVQGANSYEQYFGPGTRLTVT.

The CDR3 DNA follows: TGTGCCAGTAGTCCAGTCGGACAGGGCACAGGGCGGGCTTTCTTT. It encodes CASSPVGQGTGRAFF. This chain links TRBV19 with TRBJ1-1, with 8 bases matching TRBD1. Germline V lookup: CDR1 LNHDA, CDR2 SQIVND (reference sequence). The junction had 16 bases not matched to a gene; V was cut back by 5 bases and J by 11 bases. This CDR3 is 15 amino acids long.

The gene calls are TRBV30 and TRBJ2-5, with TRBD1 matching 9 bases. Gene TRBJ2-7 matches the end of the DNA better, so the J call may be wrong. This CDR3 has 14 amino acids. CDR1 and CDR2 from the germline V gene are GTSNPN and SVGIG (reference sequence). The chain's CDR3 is CAWSVRTGAYEQYF. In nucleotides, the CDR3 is TGTGCCTGGAGTGTACGGACAGGGGCCTACGAGCAGTACTTC.

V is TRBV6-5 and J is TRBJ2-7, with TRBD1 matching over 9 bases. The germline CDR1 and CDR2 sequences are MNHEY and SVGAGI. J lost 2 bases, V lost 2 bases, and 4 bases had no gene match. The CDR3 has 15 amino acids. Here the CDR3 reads CASSYGRTGAYEQYF. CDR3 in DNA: TGTGCCAGCAGTTACGGTAGGACAGGGGCCTACGAGCAGTACTTC.

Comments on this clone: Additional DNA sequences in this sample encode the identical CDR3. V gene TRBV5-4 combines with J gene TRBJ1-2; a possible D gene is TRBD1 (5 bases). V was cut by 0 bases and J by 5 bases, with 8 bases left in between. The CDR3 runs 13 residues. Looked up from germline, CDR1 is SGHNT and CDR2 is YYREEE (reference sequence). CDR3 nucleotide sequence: TGTGCCAGCAGCTTGGCTGGGGGGTATGGCTACACCTTC. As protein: CASSLAGGYGYTF.

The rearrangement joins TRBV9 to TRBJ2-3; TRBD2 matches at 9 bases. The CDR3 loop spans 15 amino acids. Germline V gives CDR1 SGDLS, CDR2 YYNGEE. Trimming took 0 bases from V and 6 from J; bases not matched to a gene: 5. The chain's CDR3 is CASSVEGGRVDTQYF. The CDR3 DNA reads TGTGCCAGCAGCGTAGAAGGCGGGAGGGTGGATACGCAGTATTTT.

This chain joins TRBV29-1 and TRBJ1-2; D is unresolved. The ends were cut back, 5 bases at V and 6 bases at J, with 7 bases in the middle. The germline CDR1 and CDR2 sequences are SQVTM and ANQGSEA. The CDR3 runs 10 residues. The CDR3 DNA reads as TGCAGCGTTACGTCCGATGGCTACACCTTC. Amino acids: CSVTSDGYTF.

In DNA, the CDR3 is TGTGCCAGTAGGGACAGGGGGTCCCCCTACAATGAGCAGTTCTTC. It codes for CASRDRGSPYNEQFF. The chain links TRBV19 to TRBJ2-1; 10 bases line up with TRBD1. The CDR3 runs to 15 residues. The J segment lost 2 bases and the V segment lost 6 bases, leaving 4 bases of the junction unmatched. Germline V lookup: CDR1 LNHDA, CDR2 SQIVND (reference sequence).

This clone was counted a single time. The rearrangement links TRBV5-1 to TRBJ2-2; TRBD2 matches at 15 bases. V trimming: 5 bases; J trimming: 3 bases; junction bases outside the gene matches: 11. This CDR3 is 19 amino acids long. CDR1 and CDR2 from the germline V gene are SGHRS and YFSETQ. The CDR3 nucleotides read TGCGCCAGCAGACGGCGAACCGGACTAGCGGGAGGGTACACCGGGGAGCTGTTTTTT. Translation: CASRRRTGLAGGYTGELFF.

CDR3 residues: CASSRLERSAIGTQYF. The DNA for the CDR3 is TGCGCCAGCAGCCGCCTGGAACGGAGCGCAATCGGGACGCAGTATTTT. The chain joins TRBV4-1 to TRBJ2-3; D is unclear. The CDR3 loop spans 16 amino acids. V was pared by 4 bases and J by 9 bases, with 23 bases between. CDR1 MGHRA and CDR2 YSYEKL come from the germline V gene.

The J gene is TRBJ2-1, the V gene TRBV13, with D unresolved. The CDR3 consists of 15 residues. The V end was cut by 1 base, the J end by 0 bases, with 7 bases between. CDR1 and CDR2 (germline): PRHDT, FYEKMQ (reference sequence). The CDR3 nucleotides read TGTGCCAGCAGCTTAGCGGTAAGCTCCTACAATGAGCAGTTCTTC. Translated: CASSLAVSSYNEQFF.

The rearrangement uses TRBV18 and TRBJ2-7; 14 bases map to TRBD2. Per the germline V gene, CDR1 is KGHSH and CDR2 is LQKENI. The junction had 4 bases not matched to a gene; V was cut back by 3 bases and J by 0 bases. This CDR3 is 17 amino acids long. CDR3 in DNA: TGTGCCAGCTCACCTACCGGGACTAGCGGGAGCTCCTACGAGCAGTACTTC. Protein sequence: CASSPTGTSGSSYEQYF. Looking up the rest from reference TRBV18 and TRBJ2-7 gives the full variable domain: NAGVMQNPRHLVRRRGQEARLRCSPMKGHSHVYWYRQLPEEGLKFMVYLQKENIIDESGMPKERFSAEFPKEGPSILRIQQVVRGDSAAYFCASSPTGTSGSSYEQYFGPGTRLTVT.

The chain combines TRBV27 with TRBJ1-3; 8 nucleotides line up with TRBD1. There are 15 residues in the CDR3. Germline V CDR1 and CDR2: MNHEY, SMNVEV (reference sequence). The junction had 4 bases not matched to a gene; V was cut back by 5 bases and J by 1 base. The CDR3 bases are TGTGCCAGCAGTCAGGACAGGGCGTCTGGAAACACCATATATTTT. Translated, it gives CASSQDRASGNTIYF.

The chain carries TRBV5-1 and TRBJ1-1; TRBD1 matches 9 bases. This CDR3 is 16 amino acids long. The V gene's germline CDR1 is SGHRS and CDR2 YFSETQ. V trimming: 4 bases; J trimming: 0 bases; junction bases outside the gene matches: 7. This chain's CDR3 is CASSTGQGEMNTEAFF. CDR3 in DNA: TGCGCCAGCAGCACGGGACAGGGAGAAATGAACACTGAAGCTTTCTTT. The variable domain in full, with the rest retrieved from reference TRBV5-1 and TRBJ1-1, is KAGVTQTPRYLIKTRGQQVTLSCSPISGHRSVSWYQQTPGQGLQFLFEYFSETQRNKGNFPGRFSGRQFSNSRSEMNVSTLELGDSALYLCASSTGQGEMNTEAFFGQGTRLTVV.

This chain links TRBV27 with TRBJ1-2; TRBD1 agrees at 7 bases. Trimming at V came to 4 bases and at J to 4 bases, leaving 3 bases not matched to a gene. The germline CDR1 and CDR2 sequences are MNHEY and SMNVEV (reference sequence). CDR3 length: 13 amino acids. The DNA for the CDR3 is TGTGCCAGCAGTTCACAGGGGCCCTATGGCTACACCTTC. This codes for CASSSQGPYGYTF.

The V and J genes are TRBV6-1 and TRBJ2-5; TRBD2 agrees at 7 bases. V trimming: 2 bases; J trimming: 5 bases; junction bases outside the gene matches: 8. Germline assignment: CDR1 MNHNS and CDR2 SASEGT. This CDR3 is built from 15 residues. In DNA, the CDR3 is TGTGCCAGCAGTGAACCTAGACTAGCCCGGGAGACCCAGTACTTC. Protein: CASSEPRLARETQYF.